The clone carrying this T cell receptor (beta chain) has a count of ten or more. What it binds is not known. These data originate in a study of T cell repertoires in cytomegalovirus infection. This CDR3 has 12 amino acids. The V gene lost 5 bases and the J gene lost 5 bases, with 9 bases spanning the gap. Study findings and constraints: Clonotypes of TCR beta that were HLA-C-restricted and CMV-specific dominated the ex vivo response.

TCRdb reprocessed the reads via MiXCR and lists one record per CDR3 protein. The data hold hundreds of thousands of distinct CDR3 sequences, with approximately 24% observed a single time. The sample consisted of CD8+ T cells from PBMCs. The source of this sequence is a human donor in good health (CMV status not recorded). Some clones in this sample may be carry-over from other donors' samples. J is TRBJ1-2 and V is TRBV12-3 or TRBV12-4; D is unclear. The CDR3 sequence: CASSTPLYGYTF. The CDR3 nucleotides are TGTGCCAGCAGTACGCCGCTGTATGGCTACACCTTC.